This T cell receptor (beta chain) was found in a study of cytomegalovirus exposure and HLA in healthy donors. Comments on this clone: What it binds is unknown.

It was with 60 Vbeta and 13 Jbeta primers that the PCR ran. Produced via immunoSEQ multiplex PCR; TCRdb's table is partial and in-frame only. Here the sample spans about 120,000 clones, about 80% being singletons. General study points: Cytomegalovirus status, reportedly, was diagnosed with high specificity and sensitivity by the classifier.

This TCR was sampled from a woman aged 18-29 years in good health and CMV-seronegative. Input material: PBMCs.

CDR3 nucleotide sequence: TGTGCCAGCAGCAAAGAAGGGCGACAGGTCGTCTCCTACGAGCAGTACTTC. Translated, it gives CASSKEGRQVVSYEQYF. The chain links TRBV7-2 to TRBJ2-7; possibly TRBD1 for D (6 bases). Germline assignment: CDR1 SGHTA and CDR2 FQGNSA. V lost 5 bases and J lost 0, with 20 bases in between. This CDR3 has 17 residues.